This T cell receptor beta chain was sequenced during a study of sequential checkpoint blockade in melanoma. In the study overall: First-line arms were nivolumab then ipilimumab, or the reverse, randomized 1:1.

TCRdb keeps only in-frame clones here, not all; method: immunoSEQ multiplex PCR. This sample has 15,000 to 20,000 clones; less than 30% occur once, and the top ten carry roughly 7.2%. This clone was counted between two and nine times. Noted treatment: randomized to nivolumab then ipilimumab (arm A) or the reverse (arm B). Per germline, CDR1 MNHGY and CDR2 SAAAGT. V was clipped by 6 bases and J by 0 bases, with 14 bases between them. The CDR3 covers 16 residues. Sequences were derived from tumor tissue (inferred from file names), sampled from a patient given nivolumab and ipilimumab in sequence. The TCR sequence derives from a human donor with melanoma. The genes are TRBV6-8 and TRBJ2-2; D not resolved. The CDR3 nucleotides read TGTGCCAGCAGCCGTGATCTCAGCACGAACACCGGGGAGCTGTTTTTT. It codes for CASSRDLSTNTGELFF.